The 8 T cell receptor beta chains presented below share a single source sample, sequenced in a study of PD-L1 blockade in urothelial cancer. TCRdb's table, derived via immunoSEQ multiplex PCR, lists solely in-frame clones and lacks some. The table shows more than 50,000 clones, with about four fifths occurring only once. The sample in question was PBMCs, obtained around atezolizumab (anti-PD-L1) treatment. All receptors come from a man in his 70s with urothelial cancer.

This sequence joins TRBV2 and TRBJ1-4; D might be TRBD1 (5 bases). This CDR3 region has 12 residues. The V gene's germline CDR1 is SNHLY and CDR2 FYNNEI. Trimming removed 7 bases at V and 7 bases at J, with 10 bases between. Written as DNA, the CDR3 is TGTGCCAGCACTCAGGGATCTGAAAAACTGTTTTTT. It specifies CASTQGSEKLFF.

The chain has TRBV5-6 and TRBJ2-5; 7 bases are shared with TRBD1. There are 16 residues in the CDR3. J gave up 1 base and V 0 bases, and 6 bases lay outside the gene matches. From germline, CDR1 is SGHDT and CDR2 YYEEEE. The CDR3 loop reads CASSLDRGSSQETQYF. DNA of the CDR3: TGTGCCAGCAGCTTGGACAGGGGCTCTTCCCAAGAGACCCAGTACTTC.

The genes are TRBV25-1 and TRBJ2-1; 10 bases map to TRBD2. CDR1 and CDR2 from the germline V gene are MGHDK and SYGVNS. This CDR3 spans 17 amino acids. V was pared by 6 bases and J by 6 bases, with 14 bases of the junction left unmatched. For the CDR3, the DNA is TGTGCCAGCAGCAAAGCAGGGGGGCTAGCGGGAGCCAATGAGCAGTTCTTC. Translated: CASSKAGGLAGANEQFF.

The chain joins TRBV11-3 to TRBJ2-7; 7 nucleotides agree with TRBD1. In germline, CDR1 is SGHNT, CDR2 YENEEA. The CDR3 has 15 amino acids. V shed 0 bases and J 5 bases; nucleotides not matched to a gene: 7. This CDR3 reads CASSLEGQVDDEQYF. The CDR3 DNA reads TGTGCCAGCAGCTTAGAAGGACAGGTAGACGACGAGCAGTACTTC.

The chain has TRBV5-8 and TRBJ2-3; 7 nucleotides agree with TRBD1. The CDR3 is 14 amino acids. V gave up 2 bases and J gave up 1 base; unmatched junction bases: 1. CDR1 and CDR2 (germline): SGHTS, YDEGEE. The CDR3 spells CASSFDRGTDTQYF. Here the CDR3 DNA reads TGTGCCAGCAGCTTCGACAGGGGCACAGATACGCAGTATTTT.

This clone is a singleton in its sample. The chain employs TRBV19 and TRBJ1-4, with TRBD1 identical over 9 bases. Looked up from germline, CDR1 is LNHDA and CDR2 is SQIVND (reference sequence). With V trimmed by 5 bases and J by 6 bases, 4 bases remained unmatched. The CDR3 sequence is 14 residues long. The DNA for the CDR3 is TGTGCCAGTAGTCTCGACAGGGGGGATGAAAAACTGTTTTTT. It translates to CASSLDRGDEKLFF.

CDR3 nucleotides: TGTGCCAGCAGCTTAGTCCTTTATAGGACAGGGGGTTACGAGCAGTACTTC. Protein sequence: CASSLVLYRTGGYEQYF. The J gene is TRBJ2-7, the V gene TRBV11-2, with 10 positions matching TRBD1. The CDR3 consists of 17 residues. The ends lost 1 base at V and 4 bases at J; junction bases unmatched: 10. Per the germline V gene, CDR1 is SGHAT and CDR2 is FQNNGV.

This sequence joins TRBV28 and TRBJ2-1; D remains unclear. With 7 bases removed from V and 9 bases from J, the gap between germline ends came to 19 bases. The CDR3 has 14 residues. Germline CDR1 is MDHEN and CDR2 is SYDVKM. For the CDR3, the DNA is TGTGCCAGCACCGATTATGGTTTACTCGGTGAGCAGTTCTTC. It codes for CASTDYGLLGEQFF. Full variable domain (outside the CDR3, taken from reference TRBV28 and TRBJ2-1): DVKVTQSSRYLVKRTGEKVFLECVQDMDHENMFWYRQDPGLGLRLIYFSYDVKMKEKGDIPEGYSVSREKKERFSLILESASTNQTSMYLCASTDYGLLGEQFFGPGTRLTVL.